These T cell receptor beta chains were read from a single sample in a study of neurological immune-mediated disorders. Each CDR3 protein is one row after TCRdb ran MiXCR on the 5' RACE reads. The repertoire holds more than 60,000 distinct CDR3 sequences, around 3.8% seen once, with 2.2% in the top ten. The source material was PBMCs. These receptors came from a woman in her forties or fifties with multiple sclerosis. The CDR3 runs from the conserved cysteine through the conserved F or W. D genes are given only for firm matches. Expanded clones are given a class, and other clones once, few, many or no size at all.

CDR3aa: CSATSSSNSYNSPLHF
CDR3nt: TGCAGTGCTACGTCTTCAAGTAACTCCTATAATTCACCCCTCCACTTT
abundance: many
j_gene: TRBJ1-6
v_gene: TRBV20-1
d_gene: -

CDR3aa: CASSLTALSNQPQNF
CDR3nt: TGTGCCAGCAGCTTAACAGCTCTTAGCAATCAGCCCCAGAATTTT
abundance: few
j_gene: TRBJ1-5
v_gene: TRBV7-2
d_gene: -

CDR3aa: CASSLALRDPNTEAFF
CDR3nt: TGCGCCAGCAGCTTGGCCCTCAGGGACCCGAACACTGAAGCTTTCTTT
abundance: many
j_gene: TRBJ1-1
v_gene: TRBV5-1
d_gene: -

CDR3aa: CASSQDIGSGQYF
CDR3nt: TGTGCCAGCAGCCAAGATATTGGGTCAGGGCAGTACTTC
abundance: many
j_gene: TRBJ2-7
v_gene: TRBV3-1
d_gene: -

CDR3aa: CATSRTDTQYF
CDR3nt: TGTGCCACCAGCAGAACAGATACGCAGTATTTT
abundance: many
j_gene: TRBJ2-3
v_gene: TRBV15
d_gene: -

CDR3aa: CASSGWTSGRAQTQYF
CDR3nt: TGTGCCAGCAGCGGTTGGACTAGCGGGAGAGCGCAGACCCAGTACTTC
abundance: many
j_gene: TRBJ2-5
v_gene: TRBV6-2/TRBV6-3
d_gene: TRBD2

CDR3aa: CASSFKGTDTQYF
CDR3nt: TGTGCCAGCAGCTTCAAGGGCACAGATACGCAGTATTTT
abundance: many
j_gene: TRBJ2-3
v_gene: TRBV7-3
d_gene: -

CDR3aa: CASSFGSNQPQHF
CDR3nt: TGTGCCAGCAGCTTTGGGAGCAATCAGCCCCAGCATTTT
abundance: many
j_gene: TRBJ1-5
v_gene: TRBV7-2
d_gene: -

CDR3aa: CASSQTGVPNEKLFF
CDR3nt: TGTGCCAGCAGTCAGACAGGGGTACCTAATGAAAAACTGTTTTTT
abundance: many
j_gene: TRBJ1-4
v_gene: TRBV12-3/TRBV12-4
d_gene: TRBD1

CDR3aa: CASSFPREMAFF
CDR3nt: TGTGCCAGCAGTTTTCCCAGGGAAATGGCTTTCTTT
abundance: many
j_gene: TRBJ1-1
v_gene: TRBV12-3/TRBV12-4
d_gene: -

CDR3aa: CASSPLGSGANVLTF
CDR3nt: TGTGCCAGCTCACCACTAGGGTCCGGGGCCAACGTCCTGACTTTC
abundance: few
j_gene: TRBJ2-6
v_gene: TRBV18
d_gene: -

CDR3aa: CASSPDRTTNEKLFF
CDR3nt: TGTGCCAGCAGCCCAGACAGGACTACTAATGAAAAACTGTTTTTT
abundance: many
j_gene: TRBJ1-4
v_gene: TRBV12-3/TRBV12-4
d_gene: -

CDR3aa: CASSVAQGNEQYF
CDR3nt: TGTGCCAGCAGCGTAGCACAGGGGAACGAGCAGTACTTC
abundance: many
j_gene: TRBJ2-7
v_gene: TRBV9
d_gene: TRBD1

CDR3aa: CASSSSGLVSYEQYF
CDR3nt: TGTGCCAGCAGCTCCTCAGGACTAGTCTCCTACGAGCAGTACTTC
abundance: many
j_gene: TRBJ2-7
v_gene: TRBV5-5
d_gene: TRBD2

CDR3aa: CASSLPGLYEQYF
CDR3nt: TGTGCCAGCAGTTTACCCGGACTCTACGAGCAGTACTTC
abundance: many
j_gene: TRBJ2-7
v_gene: TRBV12-3/TRBV12-4
d_gene: -

CDR3aa: CASSLQNRGLKGSHEQYF
CDR3nt: TGTGCCAGCAGCCTTCAGAACAGGGGGCTGAAGGGGAGCCACGAGCAGTACTTC
abundance: many
j_gene: TRBJ2-7
v_gene: TRBV7-2
d_gene: TRBD1

CDR3aa: CASSPTGLAEINTGELFF
CDR3nt: TGTGCCAGCAGCCCGACGGGACTAGCGGAGATAAACACCGGGGAGCTGTTTTTT
abundance: -
j_gene: TRBJ2-2
v_gene: TRBV13
d_gene: TRBD2

CDR3aa: CASSLKSGEQYF
CDR3nt: TGTGCCAGCAGTTTAAAGTCTGGCGAGCAGTACTTC
abundance: many
j_gene: TRBJ2-7
v_gene: TRBV12-3/TRBV12-4
d_gene: -

CDR3aa: CSARVGGVEQYF
CDR3nt: TGCAGTGCTAGAGTGGGGGGAGTCGAGCAGTACTTC
abundance: medium-sized
j_gene: TRBJ2-7
v_gene: TRBV20-1
d_gene: -

CDR3aa: CASSLDGGRSDEQFF
CDR3nt: TGTGCCAGCAGCTTAGATGGCGGGAGATCAGATGAGCAGTTCTTC
abundance: many
j_gene: TRBJ2-1
v_gene: TRBV7-2
d_gene: TRBD2

CDR3aa: CSARVFRTGSYEQYF
CDR3nt: TGCAGTGCTAGAGTCTTCAGGACAGGGAGCTACGAGCAGTACTTC
abundance: many
j_gene: TRBJ2-7
v_gene: TRBV20-1
d_gene: TRBD1

CDR3aa: CASSLARTGKQFF
CDR3nt: TGTGCCAGCAGCTTAGCCCGGACAGGGAAGCAGTTCTTC
abundance: many
j_gene: TRBJ2-1
v_gene: TRBV7-2
d_gene: TRBD1